The 18 T cell receptor beta chains below were found in one sample sequenced in a study of siplizumab effects on memory and regulatory T cells. Assay: immunoSEQ multiplex PCR; the TCRdb copy retains only in-frame clones and omits some. The data show around 110,000 clones, around 94% seen once. The sequenced sample was non-Treg CD4+ T cells sorted from blood. The receptors originated from a human donor in good health.

The V and J genes are TRBV7-2 and TRBJ1-3; D uncertain. The CDR3 loop spans 14 amino acids. The V and J ends lost 5 bases and 4 bases respectively, with 12 bases between them. CDR1 SGHTA and CDR2 FQGNSA come from the germline V gene. CDR3 protein: CASSPEVYGNTIYF. The CDR3 coding sequence is TGTGCCAGCAGCCCGGAGGTATACGGAAACACCATATATTTT.

V gene TRBV6-5 combines with J gene TRBJ1-1; D is unresolved. This CDR3 has 13 amino acids. CDR1 MNHEY and CDR2 SVGAGI come from the germline V gene. With 4 bases removed from V and 1 base from J, the gap between germline ends came to 7 bases. The CDR3 region has the DNA TGTGCCAGCAGTTCACTGGGGAACACTGAAGCTTTCTTT. It is translated as CASSSLGNTEAFF.

This clone was detected only once. The CDR3 is CASSLGDGRSRTEAFF. DNA of the CDR3: TGCGCCAGCAGCTTGGGGGATGGAAGGTCGCGCACTGAAGCTTTCTTT. The chain carries TRBV5-1 and TRBJ1-1; D remains ambiguous. Per germline, CDR1 SGHRS and CDR2 YFSETQ. CDR3 length equals 16 residues. Trimming left V 0 bases short and J 4 bases short, with 16 bases between.

The rearrangement links TRBV7-3 to TRBJ2-1, with 11 bases lining up with TRBD2. Losses at the gene ends were 2 bases for V and 9 bases for J; bases not matched to a gene: 3. Germline values: CDR1 SGHTA, CDR2 FQGTGA. The CDR3 has 14 residues. The CDR3 region has the DNA TGTGCCAGCAGCTTAGCTGGGACTAGCGGTGAGCAGTTCTTC. It encodes CASSLAGTSGEQFF.

The chain joins TRBV25-1 to TRBJ1-1, with 7 bases lining up with TRBD1. Trimming cost V 6 bases and J 4 bases; bases outside gene matches: 8. The CDR3 spans 14 residues. Germline CDR1 MGHDK, CDR2 SYGVNS. DNA for the CDR3: TGTGCCAGCAGCCAGACAGGGAAAGGCACTGAAGCTTTCTTT. Translated, it gives CASSQTGKGTEAFF. Full variable domain (rest looked up from reference TRBV25-1 and TRBJ1-1): EADIYQTPRYLVIGTGKKITLECSQTMGHDKMYWYQQDPGMELHLIHYSYGVNSTEKGDLSSESTVSRIRTEHFPLTLESARPSHTSQYLCASSQTGKGTEAFFGQGTRLTVV.

On this clone itself: Other DNA sequences of this sample code for an identical CDR3. The CDR3 DNA reads TGTGCCAGCAGTGAAGGAGGAAACACCATATATTTT. It encodes CASSEGGNTIYF. J is TRBJ1-3 and V is TRBV2; D not certain. The CDR3 extends over 12 amino acids. Germline lookup yields CDR1 SNHLY and CDR2 FYNNEI. The V end lost 1 base, the J end lost 4 bases, and 2 bases lay between the germline ends.

J is TRBJ1-2 and V is TRBV6-5, with TRBD1 as a possible D gene (5 bases). CDR1 is MNHEY, CDR2 SVGAGI, per germline. V lost 6 bases to trimming and J lost 2 bases, with 13 bases between them. The CDR3 extends over 14 amino acids. CDR3 nucleotide sequence: TGTGCCAGCAGGGACGTGGGGGTAAACTATGGCTACACCTTC. Protein sequence: CASRDVGVNYGYTF.

The chain is built from TRBV5-1 and TRBJ1-1, with TRBD1 as a possible D gene (5 bases). The germline CDR1 and CDR2 sequences are SGHRS and YFSETQ. The CDR3 is 14 residues long. V dropped 4 bases and J dropped 0 bases, with 10 bases sitting between them. CDR3 sequence: CASSIGQMNTEAFF. The CDR3 nucleotides are TGCGCCAGCAGCATAGGACAAATGAACACTGAAGCTTTCTTT.

This clone was seen once. V is TRBV29-1 and J is TRBJ1-1; D gene uncertain. V was trimmed by 7 bases and J by 1 base, leaving 13 bases between them. The CDR3 is 13 residues long. Germline CDR1 reads SQVTM; CDR2 reads ANQGSEA. The CDR3 reads CSASEGWNTEAFF. The CDR3 DNA sequence: TGCAGCGCCTCCGAGGGCTGGAACACTGAAGCTTTCTTT.

The V call is TRBV7-9, the J call TRBJ1-1; D possibly corresponds to TRBD1 (5 bases). V dropped 1 base and J dropped 8 bases, with 11 bases sitting between them. Germline loops: CDR1 SEHNR, CDR2 FQNEAQ (reference sequence). The CDR3 is 13 residues long. CDR3 amino acids: CASSLVSRGEAFF. The CDR3 region has the DNA TGTGCCAGCAGCTTAGTTTCGAGGGGAGAAGCTTTCTTT.

This chain connects TRBV27 to TRBJ1-4; D possibly corresponds to TRBD1 (5 bases). With 10 bases removed from V and 0 bases from J, the gap between germline ends came to 21 bases. The germline V gene encodes CDR1 MNHEY and CDR2 SMNVEV (reference sequence). This CDR3 is built from 17 residues. In DNA form, the CDR3 reads TGTGCCACCGCCCAGCAGGGCAGCTCTGCAACTAATGAAAAACTGTTTTTT. Protein: CATAQQGSSATNEKLFF.

The V call is TRBV7-3, the J call TRBJ1-2; D gene unclear. The ends were cut back, 7 bases at V and 14 bases at J, with 14 bases in the middle. Looked up from germline, CDR1 is SGHTA and CDR2 is FQGTGA. This CDR3 region has 10 residues. The CDR3 coding sequence is TGTGCCAGCATTTTAAGGCCCCTAACCTTC. This sequence encodes CASILRPLTF. The entire variable domain, with the rest obtained from reference TRBV7-3 and TRBJ1-2, is as follows: GAGVSQTPSNKVTEKGKYVELRCDPISGHTALYWYRQSLGQGPEFLIYFQGTGAADDSGLPNDRFFAVRPEGSVSTLKIQRTERGDSAVYLCASILRPLTFGSGTRLTVV.

The V and J genes are TRBV13 and TRBJ2-4; no clear D gene. Germline V gives CDR1 PRHDT, CDR2 FYEKMQ (reference sequence). The CDR3 is made up of 14 amino acids. V was trimmed by 4 bases and J by 0 bases, leaving 7 bases between them. This CDR3 reads CASSSRVAKNIQYF. In DNA, the CDR3 is TGTGCCAGCAGCTCTCGGGTAGCCAAAAACATTCAGTACTTC.

The CDR3 sequence is CASSPLVFGNTIYF. The CDR3 coding sequence is TGTGCCAGCAGCCCGCTTGTTTTTGGAAACACCATATATTTT. This chain connects TRBV7-2 to TRBJ1-3, with D unclear. This CDR3 comprises 14 residues. V lost 5 bases, J lost 3 bases, and 11 bases lay in between. From germline, CDR1 is SGHTA and CDR2 FQGNSA.

V gene TRBV6-1 combines with J gene TRBJ1-3; 10 bases are a match to TRBD1. V shed 4 bases and J 0 bases; nucleotides not matched to a gene: 3. CDR3 length: 16 residues. The germline V gene has CDR1 MNHNS and CDR2 SASEGT. The chain's CDR3 is CASSVTGGYSGNTIYF. CDR3 DNA sequence: TGTGCCAGCAGTGTGACAGGGGGCTACTCTGGAAACACCATATATTTT.

J is TRBJ1-2 and V is TRBV2; perhaps TRBD1 as D (6 bases). Trimming pared 6 bases from V and 3 bases from J, leaving 17 bases between. Germline CDR1 is SNHLY and CDR2 is FYNNEI. The CDR3 length is 15 residues. The chain's CDR3 is CASSPTVGAHYGYTF. CDR3 coding DNA: TGTGCCAGCAGCCCAACTGTGGGGGCGCACTATGGCTACACCTTC.

This chain joins TRBV5-1 and TRBJ1-5; D not certain. The germline V gene has CDR1 SGHRS and CDR2 YFSETQ. V dropped 1 base and J dropped 0 bases, with 8 bases sitting between them. This CDR3 region has 15 residues. The CDR3 region has the DNA TGCGCCAGCAGCTTGTTCGGGGATAGCAATCAGCCCCAGCATTTT. This encodes CASSLFGDSNQPQHF.

The chain has TRBV15 and TRBJ2-1; D unclear. The germline V gene has CDR1 LNHNV and CDR2 YYDKDF (reference sequence). The V end was cut by 6 bases, the J end by 5 bases, with 11 bases between. The CDR3 length is 13 residues. The CDR3: CATRVTFNNEQFF. The DNA of the CDR3 is TGTGCCACCAGAGTGACTTTTAACAATGAGCAGTTCTTC.